This T cell receptor beta chain was sequenced during a study of T-cell reconstitution after alpha-beta-depleted transplantation in children. Researchers prepared the TCRbeta library using unique molecular identifiers, the study reports. MiXCR, run by TCRdb on the PCR reads, gives a single entry per CDR3 protein. Of 200,000 or so distinct CDR3 sequences listed, around 9.2% are singletons. Germline trimming cut 2 bases from V and 5 bases from J; bases unmatched to any gene: 5. This CDR3 is built from 15 residues. The sequence derives from a male patient between 2 and 10 years old who had a stem cell transplant for acute myeloid leukemia, so the T cells may come from the graft donor. The rearrangement uses TRBV12-3 or TRBV12-4 and TRBJ1-4, with TRBD1 matching over 7 bases. The material was PBMCs, mostly from graft donor cells, obtained 360 days after TCRalphabeta/CD19-depleted stem cell transplant. Written as DNA, the CDR3 is TGTGCCAGCAGTTTAACCCAGGGGGTAAATGAAAAACTGTTTTTT. Translating it yields CASSLTQGVNEKLFF.